This is a list of T cell receptor beta chains from one sample in a study of shared clonotypes between healthy human individuals. TCRdb keeps only in-frame clones here, not all; method: immunoSEQ multiplex PCR. The profile shows 2,500,000 or so clones, under 95% of them singletons. Source material: naive CD4+ T cells from PBMCs. Every receptor here comes from a man between 18 and 35 years old in good health. Some clones in this sample may be carry-over from other donors' samples. Both conserved end residues are part of each CDR3. Each record gives: clone size, V gene, J gene, D gene, CDR3 protein, CDR3 DNA. A D gene is named only where the DNA matches it firmly. Rows give clone size only sometimes, using once, few, many, or a class for an expanded clone.

>once|TRBV27|TRBJ2-7|TRBD2
CASILGGSGIESYEQYF
TGTGCCAGCATCCTGGGAGGTAGCGGGATAGAATCCTACGAGCAGTACTTC
>.|TRBV9|TRBJ2-7|TRBD1
CASSPRTGIHYEQYF
TGTGCCAGCAGCCCGAGGACAGGGATTCATTACGAGCAGTACTTC
>.|TRBV7-9|TRBJ1-5|.
CASSSSDPGGQPQHF
TGTGCCAGCAGCTCCTCAGACCCGGGGGGGCAGCCCCAGCATTTT
>.|TRBV7-2|TRBJ2-5|TRBD1
CASSLNRGTETQYF
TGTGCCAGCAGCTTAAACAGGGGAACGGAGACCCAGTACTTC
>.|TRBV5-1|TRBJ2-5|.
CASSLGPLGTQYF
TGCGCCAGCAGCTTGGGGCCTCTCGGGACCCAGTACTTC
>.|TRBV11-2|TRBJ2-5|TRBD1
CASSSYRGETQYF
TGTGCCAGCAGCTCCTACAGGGGAGAGACCCAGTACTTC
>.|TRBV9|TRBJ2-7|.
CASSVGETPYEQYF
TGTGCCAGCAGCGTAGGCGAAACCCCCTACGAGCAGTACTTC
>.|TRBV19|TRBJ1-5|.
CASTPHVQAGANQPQHF
TGTGCCAGTACCCCACACGTGCAGGCCGGGGCGAATCAGCCCCAGCATTTT
>.|TRBV5-1|TRBJ2-1|TRBD2
CASSPGTSGRAGDNEQFF
TGCGCCAGCAGCCCGGGGACTAGCGGGAGGGCCGGAGACAATGAGCAGTTCTTC
>.|TRBV7-9|TRBJ2-2|TRBD2
CASSSLTSGGSTGELFF
TGTGCCAGCAGCTCGCTAACTAGCGGTGGCTCCACCGGGGAGCTGTTTTTT
>few|TRBV29-1|TRBJ1-1|TRBD1
CSVQGATEAFF
TGCAGCGTGCAGGGGGCCACTGAAGCTTTCTTT
>.|TRBV5-6|TRBJ2-1|TRBD1
CASSLEYSAGGLQYEQFF
TGTGCCAGCAGCTTGGAGTATTCTGCAGGGGGTTTACAATATGAGCAGTTCTTC
>.|TRBV19|TRBJ1-5|.
CASSMGLRAGESNQPQHF
TGTGCCAGTAGTATGGGGTTGAGGGCAGGAGAAAGCAATCAGCCCCAGCATTTT
>.|TRBV28|TRBJ2-2|TRBD2
CAGSSGRNTGELFF
TGTGCCGGTTCTAGCGGTAGGAACACCGGGGAGCTGTTTTTT
>.|TRBV5-1|TRBJ2-2|TRBD2
CASNRAGALTGELFF
TGCGCCAGCAATAGAGCGGGAGCCCTCACCGGGGAGCTGTTTTTT
>.|TRBV6-5|TRBJ1-6|.
CASNPTSRPNSPLHF
TGTGCCAGCAATCCAACATCGAGACCCAATTCACCCCTCCACTTT
>.|TRBV6-6|TRBJ1-3|TRBD1
CASSYSGQGLGNTIYF
TGTGCCAGCAGTTACTCGGGACAGGGATTGGGAAACACCATATATTTT
>.|TRBV9|TRBJ2-2|TRBD1
CASSVLSQGANTGELFF
TGTGCCAGCAGCGTCCTCTCACAGGGGGCGAACACCGGGGAGCTGTTTTTT
>.|TRBV5-1|TRBJ1-5|.
CASSYSPLSPYSNQPQHF
TGCGCCAGCAGTTACTCTCCACTAAGTCCTTATAGCAATCAGCCCCAGCATTTT
>.|TRBV11-1|TRBJ2-1|.
CASSFNEASYNEQFF
TGTGCCAGCAGCTTCAACGAAGCTTCCTACAATGAGCAGTTCTTC
>.|TRBV4-3|TRBJ2-3|.
CASSQESRAADTQYF
TGCGCCAGCAGCCAAGAATCCCGAGCGGCAGATACGCAGTATTTT
>.|TRBV18|TRBJ2-7|.
CASSPNYSPDSTFYEQYF
TGTGCCAGCTCACCGAACTACTCTCCGGACAGCACCTTCTACGAGCAGTACTTC
>.|TRBV28|TRBJ1-2|TRBD1
CASSLFAGTGHGYTF
TGTGCCAGCAGTTTATTCGCCGGGACAGGGCATGGCTACACCTTC
>once|TRBV18|TRBJ2-1|.
CASSPQAGYNEQFF
TGTGCCAGCTCACCTCAGGCCGGCTACAATGAGCAGTTCTTC
>.|TRBV29-1|TRBJ2-7|.
CSAETSGEQYF
TGCAGCGCGGAAACATCGGGCGAGCAGTACTTC
>once|TRBV30|TRBJ1-2|TRBD1
CAWSTGTATYGYTF
TGTGCCTGGAGTACCGGGACAGCCACCTATGGCTACACCTTC
>.|TRBV11-2|TRBJ2-7|.
CASSSGTPTYEQYF
TGTGCCAGCAGCTCCGGGACGCCTACCTACGAGCAGTACTTC
>.|TRBV5-8|TRBJ1-5|.
CASSLDRGPPQPQHF
TGTGCCAGCAGCTTGGATCGGGGCCCGCCTCAGCCCCAGCATTTT
>.|TRBV4-3|TRBJ2-2|.
CASSQTPGAGELFF
TGCGCCAGCAGCCAAACCCCGGGGGCCGGGGAGCTGTTTTTT
>.|TRBV28|TRBJ2-7|.
CASSLNVLGRGWNGYEQYF
TGTGCCAGCAGTCTAAATGTGTTGGGCAGGGGCTGGAACGGCTACGAGCAGTACTTC
>.|TRBV7-9|TRBJ2-3|.
CASSLARGRATDTQYF
TGTGCCAGCAGCTTAGCTAGGGGGAGGGCCACAGATACGCAGTATTTT
>once|TRBV9|TRBJ2-5|.
CASSVDREETQYF
TGTGCCAGCAGCGTAGACAGGGAAGAGACCCAGTACTTC
>.|TRBV10-1|TRBJ1-1|.
CASSDAGVGTEAFF
TGCGCCAGCAGCGACGCGGGGGTTGGAACTGAAGCTTTCTTT
>.|TRBV5-5|TRBJ1-3|.
CASSLFGFSGNTIYF
TGTGCCAGCAGCTTGTTTGGGTTTTCCGGAAACACCATATATTTT
>.|TRBV7-9|TRBJ1-1|TRBD1
CASSKTGVLNTEAFF
TGTGCCAGCAGCAAGACAGGGGTCCTGAACACTGAAGCTTTCTTT
>few|TRBV28|TRBJ1-4|.
CASSFSGPTNEKLFF
TGTGCCAGCAGTTTTTCCGGACCAACTAATGAAAAACTGTTTTTT
>.|TRBV2|TRBJ1-5|.
CASSEGRGWGNQPQHF
TGTGCCAGCAGTGAAGGTCGGGGATGGGGGAATCAGCCCCAGCATTTT
>.|TRBV5-4|TRBJ2-4|.
CASSLGGGGQGIQYF
TGTGCCAGCAGCTTGGGCGGAGGGGGGCAGGGCATTCAGTACTTC
>.|TRBV27|TRBJ2-2|.
CASSLWVTPNTGELFF
TGTGCCAGCAGTTTATGGGTGACACCGAACACCGGGGAGCTGTTTTTT
>few|TRBV6-6|TRBJ2-5|TRBD2
CASSSPLAGAGETQYF
TGTGCCAGCAGTTCCCCCCTAGCGGGAGCGGGAGAGACCCAGTACTTC
>.|TRBV21-1|TRBJ2-7|.
CASSKRETSGKSLEQYF
TGTGCCAGCAGCAAAAGAGAGACTAGCGGGAAGTCGCTCGAGCAGTACTTC
>.|TRBV7-9|TRBJ2-5|TRBD1
CASSSHRGQVQTQYF
TGTGCCAGCAGCTCTCATCGGGGACAGGTACAGACCCAGTACTTC
>.|TRBV28|TRBJ1-2|.
CASTISLGGGYTF
TGTGCCAGCACTATATCCCTGGGGGGCGGCTACACCTTC
>.|TRBV6-6|TRBJ2-1|.
CASSRSNNEQFF
TGTGCCAGCAGTCGAAGTAACAATGAGCAGTTCTTC
>.|TRBV30|TRBJ2-3|.
CAWSVGTYPSTDTQYF
TGTGCCTGGAGTGTCGGGACCTACCCTAGCACAGATACGCAGTATTTT
>.|TRBV2|TRBJ1-2|.
CASSGAQDLGYTF
TGTGCCAGCAGTGGGGCTCAAGACCTTGGCTACACCTTC
>.|TRBV18|TRBJ2-7|TRBD2
CASSAGGFHEQYF
TGTGCCAGCTCAGCCGGGGGGTTCCACGAGCAGTACTTC
>.|TRBV5-1|TRBJ2-1|TRBD2
CASSLSVVGGRVEQFF
TGCGCCAGCAGCTTGTCCGTTGTGGGAGGGCGGGTTGAGCAGTTCTTC
>.|TRBV6-6|TRBJ2-1|TRBD1
CASSNVGDRAYNEQFF
TGTGCCAGCAGTAACGTAGGGGACAGGGCCTACAATGAGCAGTTCTTC
>.|TRBV6-5|TRBJ2-2|TRBD1
CASSSGTGWITGELFF
TGTGCCAGCAGTTCCGGGACAGGGTGGATCACCGGGGAGCTGTTTTTT
>.|TRBV5-1|TRBJ2-5|TRBD2
CASSFSAGGLQETQYF
TGCGCCAGCAGCTTTTCGGCGGGAGGGCTCCAAGAGACCCAGTACTTC
>.|TRBV28|TRBJ1-1|.
CASSLWGSGEGLNTEAFF
TGTGCCAGCAGTTTATGGGGATCGGGTGAGGGCCTGAACACTGAAGCTTTCTTT
>.|TRBV25-1|TRBJ1-1|.
CASSDGGSRAFF
TGTGCCAGCAGTGACGGGGGGTCGCGGGCTTTCTTT
>.|TRBV2|TRBJ2-3|.
CASSVLVEADTQYF
TGTGCCAGCAGTGTGTTAGTAGAGGCAGATACGCAGTATTTT
>.|TRBV6-1|TRBJ2-2|TRBD2
CASSRLAGVPGELFF
TGTGCCAGCAGCCGACTAGCGGGAGTACCCGGGGAGCTGTTTTTT
>.|TRBV18|TRBJ2-2|.
CASSQESGELFF
TGTGCCAGCTCACAAGAGAGCGGGGAGCTGTTTTTT
>.|TRBV29-1|TRBJ1-4|.
CSVDPGTNEKLFF
TGCAGCGTTGACCCAGGAACTAATGAAAAACTGTTTTTT
>.|TRBV2|TRBJ2-2|.
CASLLTYPGELFF
TGTGCCAGCCTCCTAACCTACCCCGGGGAGCTGTTTTTT
>.|TRBV7-9|TRBJ2-1|TRBD2
CASSPQGGRGNEQFF
TGTGCCAGCAGCCCCCAGGGCGGGAGAGGAAATGAGCAGTTCTTC
>.|TRBV13|TRBJ1-2|.
CASSLSPRDNYGYTF
TGTGCCAGCAGCTTATCCCCGAGGGATAACTATGGCTACACCTTC